This T cell receptor beta chain was obtained from a study of long-term antiretroviral therapy in people with HIV. Turning to the study itself: By about a decade, the earliest samples predate the 2015 immediate-ART recommendation.

Survey-level immunoSEQ v3.0 assays were run. TCRdb's copy holds only in-frame clones and misses some; the assay was immunoSEQ multiplex PCR. The sample comprises 20,000 to 25,000 clones, 79% of which are singletons, and less than 12% rests with the top ten. As to this clone: Its antigen is unidentified.

Study results and caveats: Repertoire composition at all time points was dominated by clones that had expanded before ART. Repertoires in HIV (unlike those of controls) had narrower CDR3 length ranges.

The source of this sequence is a woman aged 40-49 years with HIV. Sequencing used unsorted PBMCs, obtained 1.2 years after starting antiretroviral therapy.

The CDR3 DNA reads TGTGCCATCAGTGAGTGGTACGGAAACACCATATATTTT. Its translation is CAISEWYGNTIYF. The chain uses TRBV10-3 and TRBJ1-3; D unresolved. Trimming cost V 1 base and J 4 bases, with 5 bases left between them. This CDR3 has 13 amino acids. Germline CDR1 reads ENHRY; CDR2 reads SYGVKD.